The T cell receptor beta chain under discussion was sequenced for a study of blood T cell repertoires in COVID-19. While infection was still active, Seattle patients were enrolled and then followed longitudinally. Per the original methods: Researchers report that nucleated cell counts were estimated from reference gene primer amplification. TCRdb keeps only in-frame clones here, not all; method: immunoSEQ multiplex PCR. The V and J calls and clone size come from that table; D and trimming were worked out from the DNA. The repertoire holds some 190,000 clones, about 81% seen once, with roughly 8% in the top ten. The germline gives CDR1 SGDLS, CDR2 YYNGEE. The V gene lost 4 bases and the J gene lost 6 bases, with 10 bases spanning the gap. The CDR3 has 13 residues.

The chain uses TRBV9 and TRBJ2-2; D is ambiguous. Material: peripheral blood. This clonotype was sampled from a woman aged 55-70 years with COVID-19, enrolled during active disease. CDR3 protein: CASSPHLSGELFF. The CDR3 DNA sequence: TGTGCCAGCAGCCCACATTTATCCGGGGAGCTGTTTTTT.